The clone carrying this T cell receptor (beta chain) was counted once. The data stem from a study of T cell responses to AZD1222 COVID-19 vaccine. Libraries were prepared by immunoSEQ multiplex PCR; TCRdb keeps only in-frame clonotypes and omits some of them. The top ten clones hold roughly 16% of a sample with about 150,000 clones, roughly 88% of them seen once. The CDR3 consists of 14 residues. Between the trimmed V and J ends, which lost 1 base and 10 bases, there was a span of 11 bases. Germline CDR1 reads SGHTA; CDR2 reads FQGNSA. The sample in question was peripheral blood, obtained on day 0 of AZD1222 vaccination. The origin of this receptor is an adult in good health. The chain has TRBV7-2 and TRBJ1-6; possibly TRBD1 for D (5 bases). CDR3 coding DNA: TGTGCCAGCAGCTTAGTGGTCAGGGAATCACCCCTCCACTTT. Protein product: CASSLVVRESPLHF.